A single sample is the source of the 19 T cell receptor beta chains below, sequenced in a study of T cells after yellow fever vaccination. TCRdb reprocessed the 5' RACE reads with MiXCR, giving one entry per CDR3 protein. The data show about 400,000 distinct CDR3 sequences, with roughly 6.2% seen just once and 14% to 15% held by the top ten. This material consisted of PBMCs, taken 5 days after the yellow fever booster vaccination. All receptors derive from a man aged 30 to 39 who received the YFV17D yellow fever vaccine.

The chain employs TRBV20-1 and TRBJ2-1; D perhaps matches TRBD1 (6 bases). V dropped 6 bases and J dropped 2 bases, with 14 bases sitting between them. The CDR3 runs 14 residues. Germline CDR1 and CDR2: DFQATT and SNEGSKA (reference sequence). The CDR3 spells CSAPSTGAYNEQFF. The CDR3 bases are TGCAGTGCCCCTTCGACAGGAGCCTACAATGAGCAGTTCTTC.

J is TRBJ2-7 and V is TRBV6-5; 9 positions match TRBD1. The CDR3 has 14 residues. With V trimmed by 2 bases and J by 3 bases, 2 bases remained unmatched. Per germline, CDR1 MNHEY and CDR2 SVGAGI. DNA for the CDR3: TGTGCCAGCAGTTACGGGACAGGGATCTACGAGCAGTACTTC. As protein: CASSYGTGIYEQYF.

This clonotype was recorded at least ten times. This chain uses TRBV27 with TRBJ2-3; 15 bases are shared with TRBD2. The germline V gene encodes CDR1 MNHEY and CDR2 SMNVEV (reference sequence). CDR3 length: 15 amino acids. J lost 7 bases, V lost 8 bases, and 7 bases had no gene match. The CDR3 here is CASFSGTSGRYTQYF. The CDR3 bases are TGTGCCAGCTTCTCCGGGACTAGCGGGAGGTATACGCAGTATTTT.

This clonotype was seen only a few times. The V and J genes are TRBV12-3 or TRBV12-4 and TRBJ2-7; D is ambiguous. Trimming left V 6 bases short and J 6 bases short, with 21 bases between. The CDR3 spans 15 residues. The chain's CDR3 is CASSQFATPGSEQYF. For the CDR3, the DNA is TGTGCCAGCAGCCAATTCGCTACCCCCGGTTCCGAGCAGTACTTC.

This clonotype was counted many times. The chain recombines TRBV4-3 with TRBJ2-2; possibly TRBD2 for D (5 bases). The V end was cut by 0 bases, the J end by 6 bases, with 11 bases between. This CDR3 is 15 amino acids long. Germline lookup yields CDR1 LGHNA and CDR2 YSLEER. The CDR3 region has the DNA TGCGCCAGCAGCCAAGATGAGGGAGCCCCCGGGGAGCTGTTTTTT. It encodes CASSQDEGAPGELFF.

This clonotype was found many times. The rearrangement links TRBV29-1 to TRBJ1-2; the D is unclear. The V end lost 1 base, the J end lost 3 bases, and 9 bases lay between the germline ends. This CDR3 region has 13 residues. CDR1 SQVTM and CDR2 ANQGSEA come from the germline V gene. The CDR3 DNA reads TGCAGCGTTGAAGTTACCGCTTACTATGGCTACACCTTC. Translation gives CSVEVTAYYGYTF.

This clonotype has a count of ten or more. The rearrangement uses TRBV20-1 and TRBJ2-7; the D is unclear. The V end lost 0 bases, the J end lost 12 bases, and 9 bases lay between the germline ends. This CDR3 region has 10 residues. Germline V CDR1 and CDR2: DFQATT, SNEGSKA (reference sequence). The CDR3 region has the DNA TGCAGTGCTAGAGATCTGGTGCCGTACTTC. Protein product: CSARDLVPYF.

The V call is TRBV7-2, the J call TRBJ2-7; 12 nucleotides line up with TRBD2. The CDR3 runs 16 residues. The V and J ends lost 1 base and 6 bases, in that order; junction bases with no gene match: 7. CDR1 and CDR2 from the germline V gene are SGHTA and FQGNSA. CDR3 bases: TGTGCCAGCAGCTTAGGGCGGCGACTAGCGGGAGCCGAGCAGTACTTC. It codes for CASSLGRRLAGAEQYF. The complete variable domain, with remaining parts taken from reference TRBV7-2 and TRBJ2-7, reads GAGVSQSPSNKVTEKGKDVELRCDPISGHTALYWYRQSLGQGLEFLIYFQGNSAPDKSGLPSDRFSAERTGGSVSTLTIQRTQQEDSAVYLCASSLGRRLAGAEQYFGPGTRLTVT.

This clonotype was seen repeatedly, ten times or more. This chain links TRBV7-2 with TRBJ2-5, with 10 nucleotides matching TRBD2. The germline gives CDR1 SGHTA, CDR2 FQGNSA. This CDR3 is built from 15 residues. The V gene end was trimmed by 4 bases and the J gene end by 5 bases; junction bases not matched to a gene: 7. CDR3 bases: TGTGCCAGCAGCTCCCCGTTTAGCGGGGGGGAGACCCAGTACTTC. Residues: CASSSPFSGGETQYF. Together with reference TRBV7-2 and TRBJ2-5, the CDR3 gives the full variable domain: GAGVSQSPSNKVTEKGKDVELRCDPISGHTALYWYRQSLGQGLEFLIYFQGNSAPDKSGLPSDRFSAERTGGSVSTLTIQRTQQEDSAVYLCASSSPFSGGETQYFGPGTRLLVL.

Here the CDR3 DNA reads TGTGCCAGCAGCTCAGTAGCGGGAGGGCCTGGTAATACGCAGTATTTT. Protein: CASSSVAGGPGNTQYF. The V and J genes are TRBV7-2 and TRBJ2-3, with 11 bases identical to TRBD2. V trimming: 4 bases; J trimming: 7 bases; junction bases outside the gene matches: 10. The germline CDR1 and CDR2 sequences are SGHTA and FQGNSA. The CDR3 loop spans 16 amino acids.

This chain connects TRBV29-1 to TRBJ2-7; 9 positions match TRBD1. The CDR3 has 12 amino acids. V trimming: 7 bases; J trimming: 3 bases; junction bases outside the gene matches: 4. The germline V gene encodes CDR1 SQVTM and CDR2 ANQGSEA. This CDR3 is CSGTGVDYEQYF. CDR3 in DNA: TGCAGCGGGACAGGGGTCGACTACGAGCAGTACTTC.

The CDR3, as DNA: TGTGCCAGCAGTTACTCGTTGGGACTAGCGGAATCCACAGATACGCAGTATTTT. Protein: CASSYSLGLAESTDTQYF. J is TRBJ2-3 and V is TRBV6-5; 11 nucleotides align to TRBD2. From germline, CDR1 is MNHEY and CDR2 SVGAGI. V dropped 0 bases and J dropped 2; count of bases not matched to a gene: 7. The CDR3 covers 18 residues.

The gene calls are TRBV29-1 and TRBJ2-1; TRBD2 aligns across 11 bases. CDR3 length: 14 amino acids. Germline V gene lookup returns CDR1 SQVTM and CDR2 ANQGSEA. The V and J ends lost 7 bases and 2 bases, in that order; junction bases with no gene match: 4. CDR3 bases: TGCAGCGCCCTTAGCGGGAGGGCCTACAATGAGCAGTTCTTC. It is translated as CSALSGRAYNEQFF.

The V gene is TRBV12-3 or TRBV12-4, the J gene TRBJ2-1; 11 bases line up with TRBD2. Trimming removed 7 bases from V and 6 bases from J; junction bases left unmatched: 11. CDR3 size: 16 residues. In DNA, the CDR3 is TGTGCCAGCATCCCCTCGTGGGGACTAGCGGCCAATGAGCAGTTCTTC. It specifies CASIPSWGLAANEQFF.

There are many counts of this clonotype. J is TRBJ2-5 and V is TRBV28; D is unresolved. Germline values: CDR1 MDHEN, CDR2 SYDVKM. V was clipped by 4 bases and J by 0 bases, with 12 bases between them. This CDR3 is built from 15 residues. DNA for the CDR3: TGTGCCAGCAGTTCCTCACACCGGTACCAAGAGACCCAGTACTTC. This translates into CASSSSHRYQETQYF. Using reference TRBV28 and TRBJ2-5 for the parts outside the CDR3, the full variable domain is DVKVTQSSRYLVKRTGEKVFLECVQDMDHENMFWYRQDPGLGLRLIYFSYDVKMKEKGDIPEGYSVSREKKERFSLILESASTNQTSMYLCASSSSHRYQETQYFGPGTRLLVL.

Many counts were recorded for this clonotype. This chain connects TRBV5-6 to TRBJ2-3, with 15 positions matching TRBD2. The CDR3 has 19 amino acids. The V segment lost 6 bases and the J segment 0 bases; nucleotides outside the gene matches: 11. Per the germline V gene, CDR1 is SGHDT and CDR2 is YYEEEE. Here the CDR3 DNA reads TGTGCCAGCAACCGTAAGGGGACTAGCGGGAGGTCTAGCACAGATACGCAGTATTTT. It is translated as CASNRKGTSGRSSTDTQYF.

This clonotype was found a few times. The chain employs TRBV19 and TRBJ2-7; 8 positions agree with TRBD2. Germline loops: CDR1 LNHDA, CDR2 SQIVND (reference sequence). Trimming at V came to 3 bases and at J to 6 bases, leaving 13 bases not matched to a gene. CDR3 length equals 16 residues. The CDR3 DNA follows: TGTGCCAGTAGTATGACACTAGCGGCATTTAGTGGCGAGCAGTACTTC. Translation gives CASSMTLAAFSGEQYF.

The rearrangement uses TRBV24-1 and TRBJ2-1, with TRBD2 matching over 8 bases. The germline V gene has CDR1 KGHDR and CDR2 SFDVKD. V was clipped by 0 bases and J by 7 bases; unmatched bases: 10. CDR3 length equals 17 residues. The CDR3 nucleotides are TGTGCCACCAGTGATTTGCAAATGTCGGGAGGGCATAATGAGCAGTTCTTC. It is translated as CATSDLQMSGGHNEQFF.

There are many counts of this clonotype. The chain joins TRBV10-1 to TRBJ2-4, with D hard to call. Germline CDR1 reads WNHNN; CDR2 reads SYGVQD (reference sequence). The CDR3 extends over 15 amino acids. Trimming took off 7 bases at V and 6 bases at J, with 19 bases between the two ends. The CDR3 DNA reads TGCGCCAGCAATACCTTCACTGGGGAAAGAAACATTCAGTACTTC. Residues: CASNTFTGERNIQYF.